This TCR beta chain was found in a study of cytomegalovirus exposure and HLA in healthy donors. TCRdb's table, derived via immunoSEQ multiplex PCR, lists solely in-frame clones and lacks some. The sample consists of some 340,000 clones, 87% of them appearing once. The study's findings and limits: Cytomegalovirus status was reportedly diagnosed by the classifier with high sensitivity and specificity.

V gave up 5 bases and J gave up 7 bases; unmatched junction bases: 8. The CDR3 has 14 residues. Germline V gives CDR1 KGHSH, CDR2 LQKENI. With regard to this clone: Its antigen is unidentified.

This sequence was found in a young woman in good health and CMV-seropositive. This chain connects TRBV18 to TRBJ1-1, with 9 nucleotides matching TRBD1. Sequencing input: PBMCs. The CDR3, as DNA: TGTGCCAGCTCAACCGGACAGGGGTCGGGTGAAGCTTTCTTT. Its translation: CASSTGQGSGEAFF.